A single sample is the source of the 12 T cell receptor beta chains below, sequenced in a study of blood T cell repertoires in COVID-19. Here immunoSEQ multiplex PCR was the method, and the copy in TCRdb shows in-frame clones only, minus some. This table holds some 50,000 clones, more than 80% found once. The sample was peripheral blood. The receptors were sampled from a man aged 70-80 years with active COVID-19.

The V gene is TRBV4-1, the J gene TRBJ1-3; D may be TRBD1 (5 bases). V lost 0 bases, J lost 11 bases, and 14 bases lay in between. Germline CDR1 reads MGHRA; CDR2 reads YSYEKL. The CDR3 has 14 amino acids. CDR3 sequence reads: CASSQENAGMAIYF. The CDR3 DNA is TGCGCCAGCAGCCAAGAGAACGCAGGGATGGCCATATATTTT.

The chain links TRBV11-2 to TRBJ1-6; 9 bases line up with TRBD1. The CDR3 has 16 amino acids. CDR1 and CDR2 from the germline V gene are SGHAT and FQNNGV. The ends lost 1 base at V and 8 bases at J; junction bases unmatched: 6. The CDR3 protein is CASSLVRDRAYSPLHF. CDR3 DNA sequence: TGTGCCAGCAGCTTAGTTCGGGACAGGGCTTATTCACCCCTCCACTTT.

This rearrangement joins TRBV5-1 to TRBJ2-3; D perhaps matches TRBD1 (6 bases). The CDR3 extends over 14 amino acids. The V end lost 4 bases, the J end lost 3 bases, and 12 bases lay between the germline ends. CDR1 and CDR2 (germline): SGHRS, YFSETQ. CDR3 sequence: CASSPGVGTDTQYF. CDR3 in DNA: TGCGCCAGCAGCCCAGGGGTTGGAACAGATACGCAGTATTTT. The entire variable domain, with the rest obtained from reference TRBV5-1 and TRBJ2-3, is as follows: KAGVTQTPRYLIKTRGQQVTLSCSPISGHRSVSWYQQTPGQGLQFLFEYFSETQRNKGNFPGRFSGRQFSNSRSEMNVSTLELGDSALYLCASSPGVGTDTQYFGPGTRLTVL.

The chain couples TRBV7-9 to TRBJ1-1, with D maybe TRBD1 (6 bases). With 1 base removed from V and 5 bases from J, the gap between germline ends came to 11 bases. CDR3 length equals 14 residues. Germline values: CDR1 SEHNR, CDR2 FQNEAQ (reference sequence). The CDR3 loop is CASSLDTGRTEAFF. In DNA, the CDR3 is TGTGCCAGCAGCTTAGATACAGGGCGGACTGAAGCTTTCTTT.

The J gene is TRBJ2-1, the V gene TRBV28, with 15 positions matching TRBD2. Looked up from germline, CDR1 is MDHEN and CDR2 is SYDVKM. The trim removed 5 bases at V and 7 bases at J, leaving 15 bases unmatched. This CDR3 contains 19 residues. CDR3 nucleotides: TGTGCCAGCAGTCTATTAAACGGACTAGCGGGGGGGCCGCGGAATGAGCAGTTCTTC. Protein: CASSLLNGLAGGPRNEQFF.

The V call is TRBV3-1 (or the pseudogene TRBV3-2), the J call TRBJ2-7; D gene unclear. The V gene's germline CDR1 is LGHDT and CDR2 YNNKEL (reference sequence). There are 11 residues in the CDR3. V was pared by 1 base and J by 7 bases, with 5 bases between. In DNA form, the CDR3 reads TGTGCCAGCAGCCAAGTCGGGGAGCAGTACTTC. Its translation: CASSQVGEQYF.

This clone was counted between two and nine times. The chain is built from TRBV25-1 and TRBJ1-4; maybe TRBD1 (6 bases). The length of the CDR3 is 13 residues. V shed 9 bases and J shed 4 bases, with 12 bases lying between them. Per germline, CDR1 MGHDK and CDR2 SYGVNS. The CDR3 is CASRTDFNEKLFF. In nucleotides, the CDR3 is TGTGCCAGTAGGACAGATTTTAATGAAAAACTGTTTTTT.

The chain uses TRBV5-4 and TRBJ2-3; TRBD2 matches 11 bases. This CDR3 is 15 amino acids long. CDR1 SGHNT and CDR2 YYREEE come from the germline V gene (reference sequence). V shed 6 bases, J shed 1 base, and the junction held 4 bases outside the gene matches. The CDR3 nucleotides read TGTGCCAGCAACTTACTAGCGGGGGGCACAGATACGCAGTATTTT. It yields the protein CASNLLAGGTDTQYF.

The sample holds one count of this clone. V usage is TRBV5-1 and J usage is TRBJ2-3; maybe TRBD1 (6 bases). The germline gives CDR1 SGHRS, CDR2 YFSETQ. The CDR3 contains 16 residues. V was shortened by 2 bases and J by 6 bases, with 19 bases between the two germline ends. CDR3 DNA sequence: TGCGCCAGCAGCTTATTTTCCCAGGGGCTAGGGGATACGCAGTATTTT. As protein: CASSLFSQGLGDTQYF. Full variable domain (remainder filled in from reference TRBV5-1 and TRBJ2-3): KAGVTQTPRYLIKTRGQQVTLSCSPISGHRSVSWYQQTPGQGLQFLFEYFSETQRNKGNFPGRFSGRQFSNSRSEMNVSTLELGDSALYLCASSLFSQGLGDTQYFGPGTRLTVL.

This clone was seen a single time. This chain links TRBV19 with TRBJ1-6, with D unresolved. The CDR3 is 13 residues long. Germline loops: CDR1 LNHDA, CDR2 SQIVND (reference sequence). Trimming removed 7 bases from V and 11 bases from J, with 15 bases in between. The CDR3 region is CASTAGRRTPLHF. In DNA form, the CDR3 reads TGTGCCAGTACCGCGGGAAGGCGAACACCCCTCCACTTT.

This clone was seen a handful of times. CDR3 amino acids: CASSSKPSPYEQYF. CDR3 sequence (DNA): TGCGCCAGCAGTTCAAAACCCAGTCCCTACGAGCAGTACTTC. This chain uses TRBV5-1 with TRBJ2-7; D remains unclear. Trimming left V 5 bases short and J 2 bases short, with 14 bases between. This CDR3 is built from 14 residues. In germline, CDR1 is SGHRS, CDR2 YFSETQ.

The CDR3 DNA reads TGTGCCAGCAGCCCCGGACAGGGGGTCTACAATGAGCAGTTCTTC. It yields the protein CASSPGQGVYNEQFF. The genes are TRBV5-8 and TRBJ2-1, with TRBD1 matching over 10 bases. Germline V gene lookup returns CDR1 SGHTS and CDR2 YDEGEE. After removal of 4 bases from V and 3 bases from J, the junction contained 4 bases not matched to a gene. This CDR3 region has 15 residues.